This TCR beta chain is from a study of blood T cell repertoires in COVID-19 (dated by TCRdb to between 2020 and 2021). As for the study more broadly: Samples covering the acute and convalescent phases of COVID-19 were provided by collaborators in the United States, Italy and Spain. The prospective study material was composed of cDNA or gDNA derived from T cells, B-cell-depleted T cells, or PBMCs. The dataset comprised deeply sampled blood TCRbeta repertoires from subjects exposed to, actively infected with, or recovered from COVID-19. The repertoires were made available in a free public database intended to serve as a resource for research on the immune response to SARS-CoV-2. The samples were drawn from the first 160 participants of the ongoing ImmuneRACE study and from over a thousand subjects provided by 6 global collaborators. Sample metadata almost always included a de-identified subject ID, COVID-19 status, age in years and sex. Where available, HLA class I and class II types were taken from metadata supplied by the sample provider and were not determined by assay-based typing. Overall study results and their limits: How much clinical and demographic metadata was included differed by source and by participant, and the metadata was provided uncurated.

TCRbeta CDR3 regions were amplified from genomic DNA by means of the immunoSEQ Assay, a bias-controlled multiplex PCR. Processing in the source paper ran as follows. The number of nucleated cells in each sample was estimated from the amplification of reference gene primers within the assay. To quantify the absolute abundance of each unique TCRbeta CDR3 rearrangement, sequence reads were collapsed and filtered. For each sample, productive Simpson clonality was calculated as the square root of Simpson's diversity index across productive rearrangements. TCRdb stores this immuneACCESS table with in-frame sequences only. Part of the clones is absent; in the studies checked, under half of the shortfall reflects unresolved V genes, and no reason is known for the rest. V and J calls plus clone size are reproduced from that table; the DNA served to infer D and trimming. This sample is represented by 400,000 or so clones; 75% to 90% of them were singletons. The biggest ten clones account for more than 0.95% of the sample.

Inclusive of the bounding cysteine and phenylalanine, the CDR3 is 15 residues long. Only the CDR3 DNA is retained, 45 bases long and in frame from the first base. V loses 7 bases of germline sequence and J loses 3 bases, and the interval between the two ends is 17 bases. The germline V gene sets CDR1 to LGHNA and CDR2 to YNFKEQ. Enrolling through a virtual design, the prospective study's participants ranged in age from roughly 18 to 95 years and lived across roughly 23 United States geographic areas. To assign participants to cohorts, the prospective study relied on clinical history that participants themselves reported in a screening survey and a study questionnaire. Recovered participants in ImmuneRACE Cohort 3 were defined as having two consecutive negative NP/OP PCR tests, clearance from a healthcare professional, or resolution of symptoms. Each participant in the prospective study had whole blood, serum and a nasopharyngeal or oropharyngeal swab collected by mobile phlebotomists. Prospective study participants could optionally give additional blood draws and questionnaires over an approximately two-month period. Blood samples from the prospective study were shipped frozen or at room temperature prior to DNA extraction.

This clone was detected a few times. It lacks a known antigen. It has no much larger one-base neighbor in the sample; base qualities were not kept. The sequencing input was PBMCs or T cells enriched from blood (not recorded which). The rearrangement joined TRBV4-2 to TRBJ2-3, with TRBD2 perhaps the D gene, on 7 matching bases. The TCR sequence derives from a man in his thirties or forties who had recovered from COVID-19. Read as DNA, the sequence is TGTGCCAGCACCAAGGGGGGGAGGAGTACAGATACGCAGTATTTT. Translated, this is CASTKGGRSTDTQYF.